Each of the 3 T cell receptor beta chains below was sequenced from the same sample in a study of identical twins. MiXCR, applied by TCRdb to the 5' RACE reads, yields one record per CDR3 protein. The sample consists of around 510,000 distinct CDR3 sequences, approximately 14% of them appearing once. The same sample was also studied in work on yellow fever vaccine responses in identical twins.

The sequenced sample consisted of CD4+ T cells sorted from blood. These receptors were collected from a woman aged 18-29 years in good health.

This clonotype has more than one count but fewer than ten. The chain links TRBV7-6 to TRBJ2-1, with a weak D call TRBD1 (5 bases). The CDR3 consists of 16 residues. Germline lookup yields CDR1 SGHVS and CDR2 FNYEAQ. The V gene lost 5 bases and the J gene lost 4 bases, with 18 bases spanning the gap. CDR3: CASSHKSHGAYNEQFF. CDR3 DNA sequence: TGTGCCAGCAGCCATAAGAGCCATGGGGCATACAATGAGCAGTTCTTC. The full variable domain, completed using reference TRBV7-6 and TRBJ2-1, is GAGVSQSPRYKVTKRGQDVALRCDPISGHVSLYWYRQALGQGPEFLTYFNYEAQQDKSGLPNDRFSAERPEGSISTLTIQRTEQRDSAMYRCASSHKSHGAYNEQFFGPGTRLTVL.

The chain employs TRBV20-1 and TRBJ2-7, with 12 bases fitting TRBD2. The J segment lost 5 bases and the V segment lost 5 bases, leaving 22 bases of the junction unmatched. Germline CDR1 DFQATT, CDR2 SNEGSKA (reference sequence). The CDR3 has 19 amino acids. Here the CDR3 reads CSAYPLVVTSGSVGNEQYF. The CDR3 region has the DNA TGCAGTGCTTACCCCCTGGTTGTGACTAGCGGGAGCGTGGGGAACGAGCAGTACTTC.

This clonotype was counted a few times. This chain links TRBV11-2 with TRBJ2-3, with 8 bases lining up with TRBD2. The CDR3 is 20 amino acids. CDR1 is SGHAT, CDR2 FQNNGV, per germline. Germline trimming cut 1 base from V and 0 bases from J; bases unmatched to any gene: 15. In nucleotides, the CDR3 is TGTGCCAGCAGCTTAGGGATATCCAGCGGGGGAGTTTCTAGCACAGATACGCAGTATTTT. It yields the protein CASSLGISSGGVSSTDTQYF.